This TCR beta chain derives from a study of CD8+ T cells in alopecia areata. Points from the study as a whole: Scalp repertoires also include resident alphabeta T cells from normal skin.

Remarks on this clone: No antigen is known for it.

In each case, RNA was isolated and then reverse transcribed into cDNA as the sequencing template. Only in-frame clones appear in the TCRdb table, and some are missing; sequencing was by immunoSEQ multiplex PCR. The profile shows around 120,000 clones, 45% to 50% of them singletons. This CDR3 contains 14 residues. The germline gives CDR1 SQVTM, CDR2 ANQGSEA. V trimming: 5 bases; J trimming: 1 base; junction bases outside the gene matches: 6. Specimen: NKG2D-low CD8+ T cells sorted from blood. The receptor comes from a human donor with alopecia areata. This chain connects TRBV29-1 to TRBJ1-1; 8 nucleotides align to TRBD1. The CDR3 coding sequence is TGCAGCGTTCAGAACGGACAGGGGAACACTGAAGCTTTCTTT. This sequence encodes CSVQNGQGNTEAFF.